This T cell receptor beta chain derives from a study of Graves' ophthalmopathy and Graves' hyperthyroidism. Study results and limitations: It was with 70.59% sensitivity and 72% to 75% specificity that the model predicted ophthalmopathy progression. Ophthalmopathy was separated from stable hyperthyroidism by a 13-signature model with over 85% sensitivity and around 81% specificity.

RNA transcripts provided the template for amplifying TCR beta CDR3 regions. The first-round RT-PCR employed HTBI primers together with the Qiagen OneStep RT-PCR kit. A multiplex PCR was then performed as the second round. TCRdb independently ran MiXCR on the multiplex PCR reads; one entry per CDR3 protein. The profile covers some 150,000 distinct CDR3 sequences, with roughly two fifths appearing a single time and approximately 9% taken by the ten largest. The diagnosis combined clinical symptoms, thyroxine, TRAb, thyroid ultrasound and orbital computed tomography scans. Concerning this clonotype itself: Its antigen is not identified.

The receptor was derived from a man aged 25 to 40 with Graves' ophthalmopathy. Sequencing used peripheral blood.

CDR3 DNA: TGTGCCAGCAGTTTCTTTGGACCTACAGAAGCTTTCTTT. Amino acids: CASSFFGPTEAFF. The chain employs TRBV12-3 or TRBV12-4 and TRBJ1-1; no clear D gene. V was clipped by 3 bases and J by 8 bases, with 13 bases between them. The CDR3 is 13 residues long.